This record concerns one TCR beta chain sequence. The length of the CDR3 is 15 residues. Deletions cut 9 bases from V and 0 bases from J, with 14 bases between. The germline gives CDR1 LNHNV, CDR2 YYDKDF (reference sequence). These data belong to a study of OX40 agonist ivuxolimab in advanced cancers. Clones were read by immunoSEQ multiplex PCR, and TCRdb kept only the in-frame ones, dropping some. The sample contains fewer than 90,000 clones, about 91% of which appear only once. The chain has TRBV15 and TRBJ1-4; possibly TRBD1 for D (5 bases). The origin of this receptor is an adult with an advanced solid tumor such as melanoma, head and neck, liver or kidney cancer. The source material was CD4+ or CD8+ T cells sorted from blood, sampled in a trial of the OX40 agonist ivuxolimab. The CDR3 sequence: CATGRGGSTNEKLFF. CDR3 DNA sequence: TGTGCCACGGGGCGGGGGGGATCAACTAATGAAAAACTGTTTTTT. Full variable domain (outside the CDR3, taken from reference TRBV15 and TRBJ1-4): DAMVIQNPRYQVTQFGKPVTLSCSQTLNHNVMYWYQQKSSQAPKLLFHYYDKDFNNEADTPDNFQSRRPNTSFCFLDIRSPGLGDTAMYLCATGRGGSTNEKLFFGSGTQLSVL.